This is a list of T cell receptor beta chains from one sample in a study of T cells in Graves' hyperthyroidism and ophthalmopathy. Using its own MiXCR run on the multiplex PCR reads, TCRdb lists one record per CDR3 protein. The sample carries approximately 640,000 distinct CDR3 sequences, around a sixth recorded once. The specimen sequenced was blood. The receptors shown here come from a man aged 50 to 59 with Graves' hyperthyroidism. Each CDR3 is given with its conserved first and last residue. The D gene is left open where the match is weak. The size of a clone is reported for some rows only, either as once, few or many, or as a class for expanded clones.

d_call | clone_size | j_call | v_call | cdr3_aa | cdr3_nt
- | few | TRBJ2-6 | TRBV19 | CASSRPGSSGANVLTF | TGTGCCAGTAGTAGGCCGGGCTCCTCTGGGGCCAACGTCCTGACTTTC
- | - | TRBJ1-1 | TRBV5-1 | CASSLKGYTEAFF | TGCGCCAGCAGCTTGAAGGGGTACACTGAAGCTTTCTTT
- | - | TRBJ2-2 | TRBV27 | CASSLWSQVYTGELFF | TGTGCCAGCAGTTTATGGTCACAGGTCTACACCGGGGAGCTGTTTTTT
TRBD1 | - | TRBJ2-1 | TRBV5-1 | CATTGQGSTYNEQFF | TGCGCCACCACGGGACAGGGGAGTACGTACAATGAGCAGTTCTTC
- | many | TRBJ2-7 | TRBV20-1 | CSASMIGSSYEQYF | TGCAGTGCTAGCATGATAGGCAGCTCCTACGAGCAGTACTTC
TRBD2 | - | TRBJ2-2 | TRBV28 | CASSFQAGGRIGELFF | TGTGCCAGCAGTTTTCAAGCGGGAGGACGTATCGGGGAGCTGTTTTTT
- | many | TRBJ1-5 | TRBV2 | CASSESGGRRNQPQHF | TGTGCCAGCAGTGAGTCGGGAGGTCGGCGCAATCAGCCCCAGCATTTT
- | many | TRBJ1-2 | TRBV28 | CASSLGEYGYTF | TGTGCCAGCAGTTTAGGGGAGTATGGCTACACCTTC
- | many | TRBJ2-1 | TRBV4-1 | CASSQDGGQSDEQFF | TGCGCCAGCAGCCAAGACGGGGGCCAAAGCGATGAGCAGTTCTTC
- | many | TRBJ1-5 | TRBV12-3/TRBV12-4 | CASSLEGESNQPQHF | TGTGCCAGCAGTTTAGAGGGTGAAAGCAATCAGCCCCAGCATTTT
- | - | TRBJ1-4 | TRBV19 | CASSTFQGRGEKLFF | TGTGCCAGTAGTACCTTCCAGGGGAGAGGCGAAAAACTGTTTTTT